This T cell receptor beta chain was obtained from a study of blood T cell repertoires in COVID-19. The CDR3 sequence is 13 residues long. Trimming cost V 2 bases and J 5 bases, with 8 bases left between them. Germline-derived CDR1 and CDR2 are LGHDT and YNNKEL (reference sequence). Sequenced by immunoSEQ multiplex PCR; TCRdb stores in-frame clones only, minus some. The data hold fewer than 650,000 clones, with around nine tenths observed a single time. The sample was peripheral blood. The sequence was collected from a woman aged 45-65 years with COVID-19, enrolled during active disease. The rearrangement links TRBV3-1 (or the pseudogene TRBV3-2) to TRBJ2-3; D gene uncertain. The CDR3 coding sequence is TGTGCCAGCAGCCAAAGATCGGGAGATACGCAGTATTTT. Its protein is CASSQRSGDTQYF.